The 23 T cell receptor beta chains below come from one sample, sequenced in a study of CD4 T cells in relation to SARS-CoV-2 and coronaviruses. Unexposed donor CD4+ T cells date from about 2011-2018, before the COVID-19 pandemic. CD4+ T cells were isolated from the cells after more than 8 days of culture. Assay: immunoSEQ multiplex PCR; the TCRdb copy retains only in-frame clones and omits some. Here the sample spans tens of thousands of clones, about three quarters being singletons. These receptors lack a known antigen. The material sequenced was CD4+ T cells from PBMCs, cultured in vitro. These TCRs come from a human donor in good health.

This clone was observed a handful of times. This sequence joins TRBV3-1 (or the pseudogene TRBV3-2) and TRBJ1-6, with D perhaps TRBD1 (6 bases). The V end lost 1 base, the J end lost 10 bases, and 14 bases lay between the germline ends. This CDR3 contains 15 residues. Germline lookup yields CDR1 LGHDT and CDR2 YNNKEL (reference sequence). CDR3: CASSQVHRVNSPLHF. CDR3 coding DNA: TGTGCCAGCAGCCAAGTCCACAGGGTAAACTCACCCCTCCACTTT.

The CDR3 sequence: CASSLAGSGQPQHF. The DNA for the CDR3 is TGTGCCAGCAGCTTAGCTGGGTCCGGTCAGCCCCAGCATTTT. The V call is TRBV7-2, the J call TRBJ1-5; D unresolved. The V end was cut by 0 bases, the J end by 6 bases, with 9 bases between. Germline V gene data show CDR1 as SGHTA and CDR2 as FQGNSA. CDR3 size: 14 residues.

This chain joins TRBV9 and TRBJ2-5; TRBD2 matches 8 bases. CDR3 length equals 13 residues. V dropped 5 bases and J dropped 5; count of bases not matched to a gene: 5. Germline CDR1 SGDLS, CDR2 YYNGEE. The CDR3 region is CASSGLAGETQYF. CDR3 bases: TGTGCCAGCAGTGGACTAGCCGGCGAGACCCAGTACTTC.

In its sample, this clone was seen once. This sequence joins TRBV4-2 and TRBJ2-5; D could derive from TRBD1 or TRBD2 (6 bases each). The CDR3 is 16 residues long. From germline, CDR1 is LGHNA and CDR2 YNFKEQ. Trimming pared 4 bases from V and 4 bases from J, leaving 19 bases between. The CDR3 region is CASSPPRGGGGETQYF. The CDR3 DNA is TGTGCCAGCAGCCCCCCGCGAGGGGGAGGAGGAGAGACCCAGTACTTC.

The chain recombines TRBV9 with TRBJ1-4; 9 bases align to TRBD1. Germline CDR1 is SGDLS and CDR2 is YYNGEE. CDR3 length: 14 amino acids. The V segment lost 7 bases and the J segment 7 bases; nucleotides outside the gene matches: 8. Here the CDR3 reads CASAAGTGIEKLFF. CDR3 nucleotides: TGTGCCAGCGCGGCCGGGACAGGGATTGAAAAACTGTTTTTT.

This clone was found a few times. V usage is TRBV5-1 and J usage is TRBJ1-1; no definite D call. Trimming left V 2 bases short and J 4 bases short, with 9 bases between. The CDR3 is 13 amino acids. Germline V gene lookup returns CDR1 SGHRS and CDR2 YFSETQ. The DNA of the CDR3 is TGCGCCAGCAGCTTAGGCGAAAGCACTGAAGCTTTCTTT. Its protein product is CASSLGESTEAFF.

The V gene is TRBV27, the J gene TRBJ1-2; D uncertain. The CDR3 covers 17 residues. CDR1 is MNHEY and CDR2 is SMNVEV in the germline V gene (reference sequence). Trimming stripped 1 base from V and 0 bases from J, with 15 bases between. The chain's CDR3 is CASSLFGTGRANYGYTF. The CDR3 coding sequence is TGTGCCAGCAGTTTATTCGGTACGGGCCGAGCTAACTATGGCTACACCTTC.

The V call is TRBV6-5, the J call TRBJ2-3, with D possibly matching TRBD2 (6 bases). The CDR3 covers 14 residues. The V end was cut by 6 bases, the J end by 2 bases, with 12 bases between. Per germline, CDR1 MNHEY and CDR2 SVGAGI. CDR3 DNA: TGTGCCAGCAGGCGGGGTTCTTACACAGATACGCAGTATTTT. Amino acid sequence: CASRRGSYTDTQYF.

The V call is TRBV7-2, the J call TRBJ1-2; D is unresolved. Trimming pared 0 bases from V and 6 bases from J, leaving 8 bases between. Germline CDR1 and CDR2: SGHTA and FQGNSA. The CDR3 spans 13 residues. CDR3 coding DNA: TGTGCCAGCAGCTTAGCCGGTCCGAATGGCTACACCTTC. Amino acid sequence: CASSLAGPNGYTF.

This clone was found a few times. CDR3 in DNA: TGTGCCAGCAGCCCCCCGGGTTGGGTCGAGCCCCAGCATTTT. Amino acids: CASSPPGWVEPQHF. The chain is built from TRBV7-2 and TRBJ1-5; no clear D gene. Looked up from germline, CDR1 is SGHTA and CDR2 is FQGNSA. V dropped 5 bases and J dropped 8 bases, with 16 bases sitting between them. This CDR3 spans 14 amino acids.

This clone appeared a single time. The chain uses TRBV6-5 and TRBJ1-4; no definite D call. This CDR3 comprises 13 residues. The germline gives CDR1 MNHEY, CDR2 SVGAGI. Trimming cost V 0 bases and J 4 bases, with 3 bases left between them. The CDR3 is CASSYSHNEKLFF. In nucleotides, the CDR3 is TGTGCCAGCAGTTACTCGCATAATGAAAAACTGTTTTTT.

The rearrangement links TRBV11-2 to TRBJ2-5; TRBD2 matches at 11 bases. The CDR3 has 18 amino acids. V shed 4 bases, J shed 4 bases, and the junction held 14 bases outside the gene matches. Per germline, CDR1 SGHAT and CDR2 FQNNGV. In nucleotides, the CDR3 is TGTGCCAGCAGCTCCCGGTCCAAAGTAGCGGGGGGGGGAGAGACCCAGTACTTC. The encoded protein is CASSSRSKVAGGGETQYF.

The chain is built from TRBV5-1 and TRBJ2-5, with D possibly matching TRBD1 (6 bases). V gave up 2 bases and J gave up 1 base, with 12 bases separating them. CDR3 length: 15 amino acids. CDR1 SGHRS and CDR2 YFSETQ come from the germline V gene. In nucleotides, the CDR3 is TGCGCCAGCAGCTTCTCGACAGGTGCCCAAGAGACCCAGTACTTC. It encodes CASSFSTGAQETQYF.

The chain links TRBV4-2 to TRBJ2-1, with D unresolved. Between the trimmed V and J ends, which lost 0 bases and 8 bases, there was a span of 11 bases. This CDR3 region has 14 residues. Germline V gene data show CDR1 as LGHNA and CDR2 as YNFKEQ. The DNA for the CDR3 is TGTGCCAGCAGCCAAGATATCGTATCGTATGAGCAGTTCTTC. This sequence encodes CASSQDIVSYEQFF.

This chain joins TRBV3-1 (or the pseudogene TRBV3-2) and TRBJ2-1; D is undetermined. V was shortened by 1 base and J by 2 bases, with 6 bases between the two germline ends. CDR3 length equals 14 residues. Germline-derived CDR1 and CDR2 are LGHDT and YNNKEL (reference sequence). The CDR3: CASSQAGTYNEQFF. As DNA, the CDR3 is TGTGCCAGCAGCCAAGCTGGCACCTACAATGAGCAGTTCTTC.

This chain links TRBV18 with TRBJ2-2; tentatively, D is TRBD1 (6 bases). V was clipped by 5 bases and J by 1 base, with 11 bases between them. Germline V lookup: CDR1 KGHSH, CDR2 LQKENI. There are 15 residues in the CDR3. The CDR3 DNA is TGTGCCAGCTCAGATGACAGGAAGAACACCGGGGAGCTGTTTTTT. Protein: CASSDDRKNTGELFF.

The chain has TRBV27 and TRBJ2-1; tentatively, D is TRBD1 (6 bases). Trimming removed 2 bases at V and 3 bases at J, with 11 bases between. This CDR3 comprises 15 residues. Germline V gives CDR1 MNHEY, CDR2 SMNVEV (reference sequence). CDR3 in amino acids: CASSLTRGDYNEQFF. CDR3 coding DNA: TGTGCCAGCAGTTTAACCAGGGGAGACTACAATGAGCAGTTCTTC.

The rearrangement uses TRBV3-1 (or the pseudogene TRBV3-2) and TRBJ1-1, with a possible D match to TRBD1 (6 bases). Trimming took 3 bases from V and 2 from J, leaving 16 bases between them. Germline assignment: CDR1 LGHDT and CDR2 YNNKEL (reference sequence). This CDR3 has 16 amino acids. CDR3 coding DNA: TGTGCCAGCAGCCACCGCGGACAGCTCGTAAACACTGAAGCTTTCTTT. Translation gives CASSHRGQLVNTEAFF.

The J gene is TRBJ1-2, the V gene TRBV30; no definite D call. V was trimmed by 0 bases and J by 6 bases, leaving 8 bases between them. Germline CDR1 and CDR2: GTSNPN and SVGIG (reference sequence). CDR3 length equals 12 residues. This CDR3 reads CAWSVSAHGYTF. DNA for the CDR3: TGTGCCTGGAGTGTAAGTGCTCATGGCTACACCTTC.

The chain couples TRBV27 to TRBJ1-4, with D hard to call. The CDR3 consists of 16 residues. Germline CDR1 reads MNHEY; CDR2 reads SMNVEV (reference sequence). The ends were cut back, 6 bases at V and 5 bases at J, with 19 bases in the middle. The CDR3 region is CASSSSPFLGNEKLFF. The CDR3 coding sequence is TGTGCCAGCAGCTCCAGCCCCTTCCTCGGAAATGAAAAACTGTTTTTT.

The rearrangement joins TRBV7-6 to TRBJ1-6, with D hard to call. In germline, CDR1 is SGHVS, CDR2 FNYEAQ. CDR3 length: 16 amino acids. Deletions cut 5 bases from V and 10 bases from J, with 21 bases between. The CDR3 protein is CASSPGSVRGRSPLHF. In DNA, the CDR3 is TGTGCCAGCAGCCCAGGTTCAGTTAGAGGTCGATCACCCCTCCACTTT.

V gene TRBV25-1 combines with J gene TRBJ2-5; TRBD1 matches 8 bases. V was pared by 3 bases and J by 4 bases, with 10 bases of the junction left unmatched. This CDR3 is built from 16 residues. Germline CDR1 and CDR2: MGHDK and SYGVNS. CDR3 sequence: CASSDRTGRSVETQYF. The DNA for the CDR3 is TGTGCCAGCAGTGATCGGACAGGGAGGTCGGTAGAGACCCAGTACTTC.

The chain carries TRBV5-6 and TRBJ1-1; D remains unclear. The CDR3 is 11 residues long. Germline lookup yields CDR1 SGHDT and CDR2 YYEEEE. V was clipped by 0 bases and J by 7 bases, with 4 bases between them. The CDR3 reads CASSLASEAFF. CDR3 sequence (DNA): TGTGCCAGCAGCTTGGCCAGTGAAGCTTTCTTT.